The T cell receptor (beta chain) described here comes from a study of shared clonotypes between healthy human individuals. Generated by immunoSEQ multiplex PCR, the TCRdb table keeps only in-frame clones and is missing some. The table has around 1.6 million clones, roughly 98% seen once. The sequence was obtained from a young man in good health. Source material: naive CD4+ T cells sorted from blood. The subset: CD45RA+ positively selected.

DNA of the CDR3: TGCAGTGCTAGAGACGATACGCAGTATTTT. As protein: CSARDDTQYF. The chain carries TRBV20-1 and TRBJ2-3; unclear D gene. The germline V and J ends were trimmed by 0 bases and 6 bases, with 1 base remaining between them. In germline, CDR1 is DFQATT, CDR2 SNEGSKA (reference sequence). There are 10 residues in the CDR3.